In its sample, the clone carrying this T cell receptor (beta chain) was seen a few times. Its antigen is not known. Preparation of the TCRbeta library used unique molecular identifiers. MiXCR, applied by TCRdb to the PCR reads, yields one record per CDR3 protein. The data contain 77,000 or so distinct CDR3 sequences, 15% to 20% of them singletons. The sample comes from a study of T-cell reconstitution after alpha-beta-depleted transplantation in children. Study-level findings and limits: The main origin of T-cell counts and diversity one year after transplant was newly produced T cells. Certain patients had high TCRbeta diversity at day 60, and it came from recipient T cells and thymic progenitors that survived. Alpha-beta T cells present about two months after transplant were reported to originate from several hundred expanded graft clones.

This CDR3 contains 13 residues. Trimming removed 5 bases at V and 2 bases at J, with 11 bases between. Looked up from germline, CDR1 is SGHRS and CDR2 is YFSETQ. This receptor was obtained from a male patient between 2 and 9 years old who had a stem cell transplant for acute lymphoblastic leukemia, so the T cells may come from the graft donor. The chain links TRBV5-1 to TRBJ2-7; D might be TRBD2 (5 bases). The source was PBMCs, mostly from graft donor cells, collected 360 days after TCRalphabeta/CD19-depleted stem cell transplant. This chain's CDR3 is CASREAGTYEQYF. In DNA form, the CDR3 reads TGCGCCAGCAGGGAGGCAGGTACCTACGAGCAGTACTTC.